The subject of this entry is one T cell receptor beta chain. Antigen specificity is unknown. This record comes from a study of cytomegalovirus exposure and HLA in healthy donors. Unmatched junction bases numbered 4, after V lost 7 bases and J lost 1 base. This CDR3 is 14 amino acids long. CDR1 and CDR2 (germline): SGHAT, FQDESV (reference sequence). Study-level points and caveats: Later, an analysis found that TCR clusters from the first cohort tended to co-occur in the roughly 120 validation repertoires. Using the classifier, cytomegalovirus status was reportedly diagnosed with high specificity and sensitivity. Researchers catalogued approximately 170 TCR beta chains as cytomegalovirus-associated. In vitro confirmation showed three CMV-associated chains to be CMV antigen specific.

Repertoires were generated with immunoSEQ multiplex PCR, while TCRdb's copy carries only in-frame clones and drops some. The table has about 160,000 clones, roughly 96% seen once. The TCR originated in a woman under 30 in good health and CMV-seronegative. V and J are TRBV11-1 and TRBJ1-2; TRBD1 matches at 9 bases. What was sequenced was PBMCs. The CDR3 DNA reads as TGTGCCAGCACCCAGGACAGGGGTAACTATGGCTACACCTTC. Translated: CASTQDRGNYGYTF.